A single sample gave rise to the 10 T cell receptor beta chains below, sequenced in a study of T cell repertoires in aging, cancer and after chemotherapy. TCR beta rearrangements were amplified from peripheral blood genomic DNA. TRB rearrangements spanning V, D and J were amplified using mixed TRB-A/B primers. Via MiXCR, TCRdb re-called the multiplex PCR reads, giving one row per CDR3 protein. The table shows about 10,000 distinct CDR3 sequences, with roughly a third occurring only once. Sequenced input: blood. The receptor source for this set is a human donor in good health.

The chain carries TRBV19 and TRBJ2-3, with 7 bases that match TRBD1. Germline CDR1 reads LNHDA; CDR2 reads SQIVND (reference sequence). The CDR3 runs to 14 residues. Losses at the gene ends were 4 bases for V and 4 bases for J; bases not matched to a gene: 5. The DNA of the CDR3 is TGTGCCAGTAGTAGAGGTCAGGGGGCAGATACGCAGTATTTT. Amino acid sequence: CASSRGQGADTQYF.

The rearrangement uses TRBV5-1 and TRBJ2-3, with D unclear. Trimming pared 0 bases from V and 5 bases from J, leaving 16 bases between. Per germline, CDR1 SGHRS and CDR2 YFSETQ. The CDR3 covers 16 residues. The CDR3 region is CASSLGRADPGDTQYF. As DNA, the CDR3 is TGCGCCAGCAGCTTGGGTCGGGCCGACCCCGGAGATACGCAGTATTTT.

The chain combines TRBV11-2 with TRBJ1-5; D gene ambiguous. Germline assignment: CDR1 SGHAT and CDR2 FQNNGV. The CDR3 is 14 residues long. The V gene lost 5 bases and the J gene lost 3 bases, with 11 bases spanning the gap. The CDR3, as DNA: TGTGCCAGCAGCCGAACAGTGATCAATCAGCCCCAGCATTTT. Its protein is CASSRTVINQPQHF.

This clonotype is medium-sized (0.01 to 0.1%). This chain joins TRBV30 and TRBJ2-7; D may match TRBD1 or TRBD2 (5 bases each). The germline V gene encodes CDR1 GTSNPN and CDR2 SVGIG (reference sequence). Trimming shortened V by 5 bases and J by 5 bases, and 16 bases separated the two germline ends. The CDR3 spans 13 residues. CDR3 region: CAWGTDFSDEQYF. CDR3 coding DNA: TGTGCCTGGGGGACCGATTTTTCCGACGAGCAGTACTTC.

This clonotype showed up just a few times. The chain joins TRBV27 to TRBJ2-2; D gene ambiguous. The CDR3 totals 14 residues. Germline CDR1 reads MNHEY; CDR2 reads SMNVEV (reference sequence). V was trimmed by 3 bases and J by 5 bases, leaving 10 bases between them. CDR3: CASSLGPWTGELFF. CDR3 in DNA: TGTGCCAGCAGTTTGGGCCCGTGGACCGGGGAGCTGTTTTTT.

This clonotype appeared a few times. A much more abundant neighbour one base away suggests this may be a read error. The V gene is TRBV6-2 or TRBV6-3, the J gene TRBJ2-7; D gene ambiguous. The CDR3 loop spans 13 amino acids. Germline loops: CDR1 MNHEY, CDR2 SVGEGT. With 6 bases removed from V and 0 bases from J, the gap between germline ends came to 9 bases. Here the CDR3 reads CASSHGLSYEQYF. The CDR3 nucleotides read TGTGCCAGCAGCCACGGTCTCTCCTACGAGCAGTACTTC.

This chain links TRBV5-4 with TRBJ2-3; D could derive from TRBD1 or TRBD2 (6 bases each). Germline CDR1 reads SGHNT; CDR2 reads YYREEE (reference sequence). V lost 2 bases, J lost 4 bases, and 11 bases lay in between. The CDR3 is made up of 14 amino acids. CDR3 region: CASSFSGEADTQYF. The CDR3 nucleotides read TGTGCCAGCAGCTTTTCAGGGGAGGCAGATACGCAGTATTTT.

The table lists this clonotype with a few counts. This chain uses TRBV19 with TRBJ1-3, with D possibly TRBD1 on 5 matching bases. Trimming pared 0 bases from V and 3 bases from J, leaving 9 bases between. CDR1 and CDR2 from the germline V gene are LNHDA and SQIVND (reference sequence). The length of the CDR3 is 15 residues. The CDR3 DNA follows: TGTGCCAGTAGTATAGATCTCAGGGATGGAAACACCATATATTTT. Translated, it gives CASSIDLRDGNTIYF. Full variable domain (remainder filled in from reference TRBV19 and TRBJ1-3): DGGITQSPKYLFRKEGQNVTLSCEQNLNHDAMYWYRQDPGQGLRLIYYSQIVNDFQKGDIAEGYSVSREKKESFPLTVTSAQKNPTAFYLCASSIDLRDGNTIYFGEGSWLTVV.

This chain connects TRBV7-2 to TRBJ2-5; D is uncertain. Germline values: CDR1 SGHTA, CDR2 FQGNSA. The CDR3 consists of 16 residues. Trimming took off 1 base at V and 5 bases at J, with 17 bases between the two ends. The CDR3 protein is CASSLGERVATETQYF. For the CDR3, the DNA is TGTGCCAGCAGCTTAGGAGAAAGGGTAGCAACCGAGACCCAGTACTTC.

This clonotype is medium-sized in the sample. The rearrangement uses TRBV29-1 and TRBJ1-2, with TRBD1 identical over 10 bases. Trimming cost V 1 base and J 8 bases; bases outside gene matches: 7. CDR3 size: 14 residues. Germline values: CDR1 SQVTM, CDR2 ANQGSEA. The CDR3 coding sequence is TGCAGCGTTGAAGTTTCGGACAGGGGGTTAGGCTACACCTTC. It codes for CSVEVSDRGLGYTF.